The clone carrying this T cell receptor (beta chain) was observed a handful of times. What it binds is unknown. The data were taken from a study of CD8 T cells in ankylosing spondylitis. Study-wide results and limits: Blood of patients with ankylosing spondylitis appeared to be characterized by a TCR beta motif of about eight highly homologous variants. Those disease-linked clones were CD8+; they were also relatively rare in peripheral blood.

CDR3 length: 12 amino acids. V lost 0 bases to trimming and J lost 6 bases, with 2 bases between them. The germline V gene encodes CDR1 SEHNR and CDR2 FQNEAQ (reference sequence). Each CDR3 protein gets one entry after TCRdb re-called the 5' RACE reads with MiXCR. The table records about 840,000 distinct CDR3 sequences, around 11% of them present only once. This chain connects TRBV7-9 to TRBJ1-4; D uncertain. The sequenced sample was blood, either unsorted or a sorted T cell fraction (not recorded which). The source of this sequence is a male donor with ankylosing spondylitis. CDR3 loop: CASSLADEKLFF. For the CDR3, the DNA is TGTGCCAGCAGCTTAGCTGATGAAAAACTGTTTTTT.